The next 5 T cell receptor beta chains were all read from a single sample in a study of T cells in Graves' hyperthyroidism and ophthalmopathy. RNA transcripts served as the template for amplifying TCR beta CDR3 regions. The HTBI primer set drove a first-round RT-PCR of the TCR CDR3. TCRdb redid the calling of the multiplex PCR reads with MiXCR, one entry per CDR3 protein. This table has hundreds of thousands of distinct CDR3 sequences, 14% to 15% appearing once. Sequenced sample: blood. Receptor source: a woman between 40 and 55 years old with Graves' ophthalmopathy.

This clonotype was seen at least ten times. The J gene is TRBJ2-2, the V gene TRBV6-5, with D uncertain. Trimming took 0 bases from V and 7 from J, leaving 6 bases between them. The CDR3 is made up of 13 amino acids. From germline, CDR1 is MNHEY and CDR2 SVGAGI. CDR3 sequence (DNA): TGTGCCAGCAGTTACTCGAGTAACGGGGAGCTGTTTTTT. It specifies CASSYSSNGELFF.

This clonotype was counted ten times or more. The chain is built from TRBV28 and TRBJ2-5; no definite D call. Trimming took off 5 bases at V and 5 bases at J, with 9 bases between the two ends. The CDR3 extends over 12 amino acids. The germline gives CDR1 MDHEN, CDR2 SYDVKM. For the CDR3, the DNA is TGTGCCAGCAGTCCCCTTGAGGAGACCCAGTACTTC. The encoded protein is CASSPLEETQYF.

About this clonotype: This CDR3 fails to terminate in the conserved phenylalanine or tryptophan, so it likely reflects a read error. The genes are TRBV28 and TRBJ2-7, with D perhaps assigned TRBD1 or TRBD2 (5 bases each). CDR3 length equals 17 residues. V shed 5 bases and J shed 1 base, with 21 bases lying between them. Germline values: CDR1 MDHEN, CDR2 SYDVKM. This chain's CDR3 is CASSPLYTRDGSYEQYL. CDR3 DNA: TGTGCCAGCAGTCCCCTTTACACCCGGGACGGATCCTACGAGCAGTACCTC.

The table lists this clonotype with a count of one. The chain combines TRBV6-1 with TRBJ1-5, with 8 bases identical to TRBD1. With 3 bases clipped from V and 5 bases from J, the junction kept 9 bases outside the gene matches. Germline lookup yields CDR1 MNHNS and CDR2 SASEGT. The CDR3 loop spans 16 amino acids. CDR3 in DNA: TGTGCCAGCAGTGACGTACCTGACAGGGGACATCAGCCCCAGCATTTT. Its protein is CASSDVPDRGHQPQHF.

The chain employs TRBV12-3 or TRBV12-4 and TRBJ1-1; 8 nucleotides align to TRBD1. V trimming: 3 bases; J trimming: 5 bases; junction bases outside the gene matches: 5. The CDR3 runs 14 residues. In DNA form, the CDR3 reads TGTGCCAGCAGTTTTTCAGGGGGCGAAACTGAAGCTTTCTTT. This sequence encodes CASSFSGGETEAFF.